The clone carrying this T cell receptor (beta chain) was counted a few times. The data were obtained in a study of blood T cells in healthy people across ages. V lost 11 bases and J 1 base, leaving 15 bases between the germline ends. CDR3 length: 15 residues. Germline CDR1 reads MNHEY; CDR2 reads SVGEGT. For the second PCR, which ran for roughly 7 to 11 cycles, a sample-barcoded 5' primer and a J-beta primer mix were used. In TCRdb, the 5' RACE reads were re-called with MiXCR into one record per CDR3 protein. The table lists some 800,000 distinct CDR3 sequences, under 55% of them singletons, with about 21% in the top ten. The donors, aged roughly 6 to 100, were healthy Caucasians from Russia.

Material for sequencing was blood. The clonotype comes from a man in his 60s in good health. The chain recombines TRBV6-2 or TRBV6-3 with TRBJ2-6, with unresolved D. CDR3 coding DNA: TGTGCCCTTAGCCGGGCCGGGTCTGGGGCCAACGTCCTGACTTTC. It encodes CALSRAGSGANVLTF.